These 17 T cell receptor beta chains were all obtained from the same sample, sequenced in a study of T-cell reconstitution after alpha-beta-depleted transplantation in children. The authors prepared the TCRbeta library with unique molecular identifiers. TCRdb used MiXCR to reprocess the PCR reads, holding one entry per CDR3 protein. The data show 280,000 or so distinct CDR3 sequences, 9.5% to 13% seen once. The input for sequencing was peripheral blood, taken 180 days after TCRalphabeta/CD19-depleted stem cell transplant. These receptors came from a male patient under 10 years old who had a stem cell transplant for chronic granulomatous disease, so the T cells may come from the graft donor.

In DNA form, the CDR3 reads TGTGCCAGCAGTTGGGGGACACCCGTCTCCTACGAGCAGTACTTC. Its translation is CASSWGTPVSYEQYF. The V gene is TRBV28, the J gene TRBJ2-7; D possibly corresponds to TRBD1 (6 bases). This CDR3 comprises 15 residues. The V and J ends lost 4 bases and 0 bases respectively, with 13 bases between them. Germline assignment: CDR1 MDHEN and CDR2 SYDVKM.

With respect to this clonotype: A single base separates this from a much larger clone, so it may be a read error. V is TRBV7-6 and J is TRBJ2-7; 9 bases agree with TRBD2. The germline V gene has CDR1 SGHVS and CDR2 FNYEAQ. The CDR3 length is 15 residues. The V segment lost 1 base and the J segment 3 bases; nucleotides outside the gene matches: 4. CDR3 DNA sequence: TGTGCCAGCAGCTTAGTTAGCGGGAGAATCTACGAGCAGTACTTC. It codes for CASSLVSGRIYEQYF. The variable domain in full, with the rest retrieved from reference TRBV7-6 and TRBJ2-7, is GAGVSQSPRYKVTKRGQDVALRCDPISGHVSLYWYRQALGQGPEFLTYFNYEAQQDKSGLPNDRFSAERPEGSISTLTIQRTEQRDSAMYRCASSLVSGRIYEQYFGPGTRLTVT.

This clonotype was recorded many times. The genes are TRBV28 and TRBJ2-6, with unresolved D. Looked up from germline, CDR1 is MDHEN and CDR2 is SYDVKM. V lost 7 bases and J lost 0, with 7 bases in between. This CDR3 has 14 amino acids. CDR3 protein: CASTHFSGANVLTF. Written as DNA, the CDR3 is TGTGCCAGCACACATTTCTCTGGGGCCAACGTCCTGACTTTC.

To note about this clonotype: This may be a read error: a much more frequent sequence differs by one nucleotide. The chain links TRBV20-1 to TRBJ2-7; the match to TRBD1 covers 8 bases. V lost 0 bases to trimming and J lost 0 bases; unmatched junction nucleotides: 1. This CDR3 has 14 amino acids. Germline CDR1 and CDR2: DFQATT and SNEGSKA (reference sequence). The CDR3, as DNA: TGCAGTGCTAGAGATCAGGGGGCCTCCTACGAGCAGTACTTC. This translates into CSARDQGASYEQYF.

This clonotype was observed at least ten times. The chain carries TRBV6-1 and TRBJ1-1; D might be TRBD1 (6 bases). V was trimmed by 6 bases and J by 2 bases, leaving 16 bases between them. The CDR3 is 15 amino acids. Looked up from germline, CDR1 is MNHNS and CDR2 is SASEGT. CDR3: CASRDALGGNTEAFF. CDR3 nucleotides: TGTGCCAGCAGAGACGCGTTGGGGGGCAACACTGAAGCTTTCTTT.

This clonotype was seen ten or more times. The chain is built from TRBV5-1 and TRBJ1-3; 8 bases map to TRBD1. Germline V gives CDR1 SGHRS, CDR2 YFSETQ. V was pared by 4 bases and J by 7 bases, with 1 base of the junction left unmatched. This CDR3 contains 12 residues. CDR3 loop: CASSAGGNTIYF. The CDR3 coding sequence is TGCGCCAGCAGCGCAGGGGGCAACACCATATATTTT.

The table lists this clonotype with many counts. The chain employs TRBV7-8 and TRBJ2-2, with a possible D match to TRBD2 (6 bases). Per germline, CDR1 SGHVS and CDR2 FQNEAQ. The V end was cut by 6 bases, the J end by 0 bases, with 14 bases between. The CDR3 extends over 16 amino acids. DNA for the CDR3: TGTGCCAGCAGTTCCGAGCGGGTCTCGAACACCGGGGAGCTGTTTTTT. Translated: CASSSERVSNTGELFF.

Regarding this clonotype: A much larger clone lies a single base off, so this may be a read error. The J gene is TRBJ2-2, the V gene TRBV5-5; TRBD1 matches 7 bases. Germline CDR1 is SGHKS and CDR2 is YYEKEE (reference sequence). This CDR3 comprises 15 residues. The chain's CDR3 is CAGSPRPTGSGELFF. CDR3 in DNA: TGTGCCGGCAGCCCACGACCGACAGGGTCCGGGGAGCTGTTTTTT.

This clonotype came up many times. CDR3 residues: CSAGYNRGIQETQYF. In nucleotides, the CDR3 is TGCAGTGCTGGGTACAACAGGGGGATCCAAGAGACCCAGTACTTC. The chain employs TRBV20-1 and TRBJ2-5; TRBD1 matches 8 bases. This CDR3 spans 15 amino acids. Losses at the gene ends were 5 bases for V and 1 base for J; bases not matched to a gene: 9. Germline V gives CDR1 DFQATT, CDR2 SNEGSKA (reference sequence).

The sample holds many counts of this clonotype. V is TRBV5-1 and J is TRBJ1-1, with D perhaps TRBD1 (5 bases). Germline V gives CDR1 SGHRS, CDR2 YFSETQ. The CDR3 runs 14 residues. The V and J ends lost 0 bases and 13 bases respectively, with 19 bases between them. CDR3 sequence (DNA): TGCGCCAGCAGCTTGGAGACAGCCCATTGGAGGATTTTCTTT. Amino acid sequence: CASSLETAHWRIFF.

The sample holds many counts of this clonotype. The chain uses TRBV12-3 or TRBV12-4 and TRBJ1-1; D remains ambiguous. Between the trimmed V and J ends, which lost 2 bases and 8 bases, there was a span of 6 bases. The CDR3 contains 11 residues. As DNA, the CDR3 is TGTGCCAGCAGTTTACGCAGAGAAGCTTTCTTT. It codes for CASSLRREAFF.

This clonotype has a count of ten or more. The J gene is TRBJ2-7, the V gene TRBV28, with D unresolved. The CDR3 runs to 11 residues. Germline values: CDR1 MDHEN, CDR2 SYDVKM. Trimming cost V 7 bases and J 3 bases, with 7 bases left between them. CDR3 protein: CASTSLYEQYF. In DNA, the CDR3 is TGTGCCAGCACCTCACTCTACGAGCAGTACTTC.

This clonotype was seen repeatedly, ten times or more. The J gene is TRBJ1-2, the V gene TRBV5-1; D perhaps matches TRBD1 (5 bases). The CDR3 extends over 14 amino acids. The germline V gene encodes CDR1 SGHRS and CDR2 YFSETQ. The ends were cut back, 5 bases at V and 2 bases at J, with 13 bases in the middle. The CDR3 DNA reads as TGCGCCAGCAGTCCTCTTGACAGCAACTATGGCTACACCTTC. Translation gives CASSPLDSNYGYTF.

This clonotype was recorded many times. This chain connects TRBV10-3 to TRBJ2-7; 7 bases are shared with TRBD2. The CDR3 runs to 14 residues. Unmatched junction bases numbered 5, after V lost 2 bases and J lost 4 bases. The germline V gene has CDR1 ENHRY and CDR2 SYGVKD. This chain's CDR3 is CAISEGAGVYEQYF. The CDR3 bases are TGTGCCATCAGTGAGGGGGCGGGAGTGTACGAGCAGTACTTC.

This clonotype was seen repeatedly, ten times or more. The J gene is TRBJ2-7, the V gene TRBV21-1; the table's D call of TRBD2 was not tested on the DNA. TRBV21-1 is deemed a pseudogene. The CDR3 extends over 20 amino acids. CDR3 in amino acids: CASSKKVTSGEKVDGYEQYF. The CDR3 region has the DNA TGTGCCAGCAGCAAGAAGGTGACTAGCGGGGAGAAGGTGGATGGCTACGAGCAGTACTTC.

Ten or more counts support this clonotype. J is TRBJ2-6 and V is TRBV2, with D perhaps TRBD1 (6 bases). CDR1 SNHLY and CDR2 FYNNEI come from the germline V gene. Trimming took 6 bases from V and 0 from J, leaving 9 bases between them. CDR3 length equals 15 residues. DNA of the CDR3: TGTGCCAGCAGCGGACAGTTCTCTGGGGCCAACGTCCTGACTTTC. Encoded protein: CASSGQFSGANVLTF.

In its sample, this clonotype was seen many times. The chain is built from TRBV5-1 and TRBJ2-1; maybe TRBD1 (6 bases). The CDR3 contains 16 residues. The ends were cut back, 2 bases at V and 0 bases at J, with 12 bases in the middle. Looked up from germline, CDR1 is SGHRS and CDR2 is YFSETQ. CDR3 sequence reads: CASSFTRGSSYNEQFF. CDR3 bases: TGCGCCAGCAGCTTCACAAGGGGGAGCTCCTACAATGAGCAGTTCTTC.